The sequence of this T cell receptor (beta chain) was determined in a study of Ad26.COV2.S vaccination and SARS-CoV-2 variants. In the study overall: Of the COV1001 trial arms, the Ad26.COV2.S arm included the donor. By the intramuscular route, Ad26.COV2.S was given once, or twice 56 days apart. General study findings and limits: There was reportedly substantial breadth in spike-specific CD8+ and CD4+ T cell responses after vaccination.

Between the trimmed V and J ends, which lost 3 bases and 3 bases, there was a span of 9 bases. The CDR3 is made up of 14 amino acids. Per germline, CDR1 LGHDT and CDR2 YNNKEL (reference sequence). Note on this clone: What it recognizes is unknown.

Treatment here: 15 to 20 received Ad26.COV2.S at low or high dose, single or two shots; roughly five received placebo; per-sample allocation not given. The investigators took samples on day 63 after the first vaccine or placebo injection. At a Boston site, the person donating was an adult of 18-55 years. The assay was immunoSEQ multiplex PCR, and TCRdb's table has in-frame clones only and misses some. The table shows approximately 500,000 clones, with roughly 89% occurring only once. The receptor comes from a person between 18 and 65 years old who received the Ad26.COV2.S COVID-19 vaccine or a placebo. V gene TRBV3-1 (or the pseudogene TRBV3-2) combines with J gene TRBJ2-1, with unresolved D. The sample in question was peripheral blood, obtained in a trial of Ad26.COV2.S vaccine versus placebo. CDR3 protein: CASSHAPGYNEQFF. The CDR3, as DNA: TGTGCCAGCAGCCATGCGCCGGGCTACAATGAGCAGTTCTTC.